The next 29 T cell receptor beta chains were all read from a single sample in a study of CD8 T cells in ankylosing spondylitis. Each CDR3 protein is one row after TCRdb ran MiXCR on the 5' RACE reads. The data contain roughly 240,000 distinct CDR3 sequences, around 8% of them singletons. The material sequenced was blood, either unsorted or a sorted T cell fraction (not recorded which). All receptors come from a female donor with ankylosing spondylitis or in good health (not recorded which).

This clonotype was seen ten or more times. The chain employs TRBV20-1 and TRBJ2-1; D uncertain. The CDR3 covers 19 residues. V was shortened by 5 bases and J by 0 bases, with 26 bases between the two germline ends. Germline lookup yields CDR1 DFQATT and CDR2 SNEGSKA (reference sequence). CDR3 loop: CSAPPPWTPTWSSYNEQFF. The CDR3 bases are TGCAGTGCTCCTCCCCCCTGGACCCCGACTTGGAGCTCCTACAATGAGCAGTTCTTC.

This clonotype was observed many times. The CDR3 DNA follows: TGCAGTGCTAGAGACCTCCTGGCGGGAGGCACAGATACGCAGTATTTT. Its protein product is CSARDLLAGGTDTQYF. This chain connects TRBV20-1 to TRBJ2-3; 7 bases are a match to TRBD2. The V gene's germline CDR1 is DFQATT and CDR2 SNEGSKA (reference sequence). There are 16 residues in the CDR3. V shed 0 bases, J shed 1 base, and the junction held 7 bases outside the gene matches.

In this sample, this clonotype turned up many times. The V and J genes are TRBV5-4 and TRBJ2-5; TRBD1 agrees at 8 bases. The CDR3 loop spans 14 amino acids. V lost 1 base and J lost 5; bases outside the gene matches: 4. Germline V gene data show CDR1 as SGHNT and CDR2 as YYREEE (reference sequence). DNA of the CDR3: TGTGCCAGCAGCTTGTGGACAGGGAGGGAGACCCAGTACTTC. Translated: CASSLWTGRETQYF.

This clonotype was seen many times. The chain has TRBV5-5 and TRBJ1-1; the D gene is possibly TRBD1 (6 bases). This CDR3 is built from 17 residues. CDR1 SGHKS and CDR2 YYEKEE come from the germline V gene (reference sequence). Between the trimmed V and J ends, which lost 3 bases and 0 bases, there was a span of 18 bases. CDR3 nucleotides: TGTGCCAGCAGCTCAATATTGGGGGGGCTGGTGAACACTGAAGCTTTCTTT. Translating gives CASSSILGGLVNTEAFF.

This clonotype appeared many times. The genes are TRBV12-3 or TRBV12-4 and TRBJ1-1; 7 bases fit TRBD1. J was trimmed by 2 bases and V by 1 base; bases with no gene match: 7. There are 16 residues in the CDR3. This chain's CDR3 is CASSLGGTGANTEAFF. The DNA for the CDR3 is TGTGCCAGCAGTTTAGGGGGAACAGGGGCTAACACTGAAGCTTTCTTT.

At least ten counts were recorded for this clonotype. V usage is TRBV14 and J usage is TRBJ2-7, with 8 bases lining up with TRBD2. The CDR3 length is 15 residues. The ends lost 3 bases at V and 6 bases at J; junction bases unmatched: 10. Per germline, CDR1 SGHDN and CDR2 FVKESK. The CDR3 protein is CASSQWTSRAGEQYF. CDR3 bases: TGTGCCAGCAGCCAGTGGACTAGCAGAGCAGGCGAGCAGTACTTC.

The sample holds many counts of this clonotype. The chain couples TRBV5-1 to TRBJ1-1; D is undetermined. V was trimmed by 3 bases and J by 4 bases, leaving 13 bases between them. CDR1 and CDR2 (germline): SGHRS, YFSETQ. The CDR3 runs 14 residues. CDR3 loop: CASSSHSGGTEAFF. The CDR3 nucleotides read TGCGCCAGCAGCTCACACTCCGGAGGCACTGAAGCTTTCTTT.

This clonotype appeared a few times. V and J are TRBV20-1 and TRBJ2-5; a possible D gene is TRBD1 (5 bases). The CDR3 is made up of 13 amino acids. The V end was cut by 1 base, the J end by 5 bases, with 11 bases between. Germline V gives CDR1 DFQATT, CDR2 SNEGSKA (reference sequence). Here the CDR3 DNA reads TGCAGTGCTAGAGTTTCAGGGCGTGAGACCCAGTACTTC. The encoded protein is CSARVSGRETQYF.

In its sample, this clonotype was seen many times. J is TRBJ2-2 and V is TRBV5-1; no firm D call. Trimming removed 3 bases from V and 2 bases from J, with 17 bases in between. The germline V gene has CDR1 SGHRS and CDR2 YFSETQ. This CDR3 comprises 17 residues. The CDR3 DNA is TGCGCCAGCAGCTCGAAGGAGACCGCCCGTAACACCGGGGAGCTGTTTTTT. Amino acid sequence: CASSSKETARNTGELFF.

This clonotype showed up many times. The chain employs TRBV20-1 and TRBJ2-7; possible D gene TRBD1, 5 bases. The V gene's germline CDR1 is DFQATT and CDR2 SNEGSKA (reference sequence). This CDR3 has 14 residues. With 0 bases removed from V and 7 bases from J, the gap between germline ends came to 16 bases. The CDR3 DNA follows: TGCAGTGCTAGAGAGAGGACACTACCCCCAGAGCAGTACTTC. Its protein is CSARERTLPPEQYF.

This clonotype was counted many times. The chain joins TRBV20-1 to TRBJ1-2, with D possibly TRBD1 on 6 matching bases. Germline-derived CDR1 and CDR2 are DFQATT and SNEGSKA (reference sequence). Trimming took 3 bases from V and 3 from J, leaving 11 bases between them. This CDR3 comprises 13 residues. Here the CDR3 reads CSASSGEDYGYTF. CDR3 DNA sequence: TGCAGTGCTAGCTCAGGGGAAGACTATGGCTACACCTTC.

This clonotype was counted at least ten times. The V gene is TRBV10-2, the J gene TRBJ2-2; D gene uncertain. With 6 bases removed from V and 3 bases from J, the gap between germline ends came to 8 bases. CDR1 is WSHSY and CDR2 is SAAADI in the germline V gene. The CDR3 is 13 residues long. In nucleotides, the CDR3 is TGCGCCAGCAGAGCTTGGGACACCGGGGAGCTGTTTTTT. It specifies CASRAWDTGELFF.

In this sample, this clonotype turned up many times. The chain couples TRBV18 to TRBJ2-3, with D possibly TRBD1 on 5 matching bases. Germline V lookup: CDR1 KGHSH, CDR2 LQKENI. CDR3 length equals 17 residues. The V end was cut by 2 bases, the J end by 2 bases, with 17 bases between. The CDR3 sequence is CASSPVLQDLSTDTQYF. The CDR3 DNA is TGTGCCAGCTCACCAGTACTACAGGACCTTTCCACAGATACGCAGTATTTT.

This clonotype has just a few counts. The rearrangement joins TRBV19 to TRBJ1-2; a possible D gene is TRBD1 (6 bases). CDR1 and CDR2 from the germline V gene are LNHDA and SQIVND (reference sequence). Trimming took off 6 bases at V and 8 bases at J, with 13 bases between the two ends. The CDR3 consists of 12 residues. The CDR3, as DNA: TGTGCCAGTAGGACAGGCCCAGCGGGCTACACCTTC. The encoded protein is CASRTGPAGYTF.

This clonotype was counted at least ten times. This chain joins TRBV30 and TRBJ2-1, with unresolved D. The CDR3 runs 14 residues. Trimming removed 2 bases from V and 7 bases from J, with 15 bases in between. Germline CDR1 is GTSNPN and CDR2 is SVGIG (reference sequence). The CDR3 spells CAWSPPGPSNEQFF. Here the CDR3 DNA reads TGTGCCTGGAGTCCCCCCGGGCCGTCGAATGAGCAGTTCTTC.

This clonotype was recorded at least ten times. The rearrangement joins TRBV29-1 to TRBJ2-5; 7 nucleotides agree with TRBD2. J was trimmed by 5 bases and V by 5 bases; bases with no gene match: 8. The CDR3 has 13 amino acids. The germline V gene encodes CDR1 SQVTM and CDR2 ANQGSEA. Here the CDR3 DNA reads TGCAGCGTTCGGGGGAGGGCCGTTGAGACCCAGTACTTC. Amino acid sequence: CSVRGRAVETQYF.

This clonotype was seen many times. This chain joins TRBV5-1 and TRBJ1-2; no firm D call. CDR1 is SGHRS, CDR2 YFSETQ, per germline. The CDR3 covers 15 residues. V was pared by 0 bases and J by 4 bases, with 13 bases between. CDR3 nucleotides: TGCGCCAGCAGCTTGGAATTTGGAGTAAGCTATGGCTACACCTTC. Protein: CASSLEFGVSYGYTF. The full variable domain, with the rest looked up from reference TRBV5-1 and TRBJ1-2, is KAGVTQTPRYLIKTRGQQVTLSCSPISGHRSVSWYQQTPGQGLQFLFEYFSETQRNKGNFPGRFSGRQFSNSRSEMNVSTLELGDSALYLCASSLEFGVSYGYTFGSGTRLTVV.

This clonotype was seen repeatedly, ten times or more. The chain is built from TRBV9 and TRBJ2-3; D unclear. There are 13 residues in the CDR3. Per germline, CDR1 SGDLS and CDR2 YYNGEE. The V end lost 1 base, the J end lost 6 bases, and 9 bases lay between the germline ends. CDR3 residues: CASSVNAYDTQYF. CDR3 DNA: TGTGCCAGCAGCGTAAACGCGTACGATACGCAGTATTTT.

This clonotype was found many times. The chain employs TRBV7-9 and TRBJ2-1; maybe TRBD2 (6 bases). The length of the CDR3 is 16 residues. Germline CDR1 reads SEHNR; CDR2 reads FQNEAQ (reference sequence). Trimming left V 5 bases short and J 0 bases short, with 14 bases between. DNA of the CDR3: TGTGCCAGCAGCCTCGGTAGCGGAAACTCCTACAATGAGCAGTTCTTC. Protein product: CASSLGSGNSYNEQFF.

In its sample, this clonotype was seen many times. This rearrangement joins TRBV5-1 to TRBJ2-1, with TRBD2 matching over 8 bases. Unmatched junction bases numbered 9, after V lost 3 bases and J lost 7 bases. CDR1 and CDR2 (germline): SGHRS, YFSETQ. This CDR3 is built from 15 residues. This chain's CDR3 is CASSSQGLEGNEQFF. In DNA form, the CDR3 reads TGCGCCAGCAGCTCACAGGGACTAGAGGGGAATGAGCAGTTCTTC. Using reference TRBV5-1 and TRBJ2-1 for the parts outside the CDR3, the full variable domain is KAGVTQTPRYLIKTRGQQVTLSCSPISGHRSVSWYQQTPGQGLQFLFEYFSETQRNKGNFPGRFSGRQFSNSRSEMNVSTLELGDSALYLCASSSQGLEGNEQFFGPGTRLTVL.

The rearrangement links TRBV28 to TRBJ1-1; D gene uncertain. Trimming shortened V by 3 bases and J by 1 base, and 12 bases separated the two germline ends. The CDR3 extends over 15 amino acids. Germline CDR1 MDHEN, CDR2 SYDVKM. DNA of the CDR3: TGTGCCAGCAGTTTGAGAGGGCATACGAACACTGAAGCTTTCTTT. It is translated as CASSLRGHTNTEAFF.

This clonotype was seen many times. The V and J genes are TRBV12-3 or TRBV12-4 and TRBJ1-2, with no clear D. Trimming removed 4 bases at V and 3 bases at J, with 9 bases between. The CDR3 runs 13 residues. CDR3 region: CASSSSADYGYTF. The CDR3 coding sequence is TGTGCCAGCAGTTCCTCAGCTGACTATGGCTACACCTTC.

This clonotype was observed at least ten times. The rearrangement joins TRBV5-1 to TRBJ2-3, with TRBD1 identical over 8 bases. In germline, CDR1 is SGHRS, CDR2 YFSETQ. The CDR3 runs 14 residues. The ends lost 7 bases at V and 7 bases at J; junction bases unmatched: 11. The CDR3 protein is CASATGGPWNTQYF. CDR3 DNA: TGCGCCAGCGCTACAGGGGGACCATGGAATACGCAGTATTTT.

This clonotype has ten or more counts. The CDR3 DNA reads TGTGCCAGCGGGGGCAACTTTAATGAAAAACTGTTTTTT. It yields the protein CASGGNFNEKLFF. The gene calls are TRBV27 and TRBJ1-4; D possibly corresponds to TRBD1 (6 bases). Germline CDR1 MNHEY, CDR2 SMNVEV (reference sequence). This CDR3 region has 13 residues. The V gene lost 8 bases and the J gene lost 4 bases, with 11 bases spanning the gap.

Of note for this clonotype: This may stem from a read error, because a much larger clone lies one nucleotide away. The chain joins TRBV20-1 to TRBJ2-7; a possible D gene is TRBD2 (5 bases). Germline lookup yields CDR1 DFQATT and CDR2 SNEGSKA (reference sequence). The CDR3 length is 15 residues. Trimming pared 3 bases from V and 7 bases from J, leaving 22 bases between. CDR3 in amino acids: CSASSEHELSEEQYF. As DNA, the CDR3 is TGCAGTGCTAGTAGCGAACACGAACTGTCGGAAGAGCAGTACTTC.

In regard to this clonotype: A much more abundant neighbour one base away suggests this may be a read error. The chain has TRBV5-2 and TRBJ2-5; the table's D call TRBD2 went unverified against the DNA. TRBV5-2 is a recognized pseudogene. CDR3 length: 16 residues. CDR3: CASNMTSGRAGETQYF. Written as DNA, the CDR3 is TGTGCCAGCAACATGACTAGCGGGAGGGCCGGGGAGACCCAGTACTTC.

This clonotype showed up many times. The chain carries TRBV5-1 and TRBJ1-3, with a tentative D call TRBD1 (5 bases). Germline V gene sequence: CDR1 SGHRS, CDR2 YFSETQ. The length of the CDR3 is 16 residues. The ends were cut back, 2 bases at V and 0 bases at J, with 12 bases in the middle. The CDR3 region is CASSFGTLSSGNTIYF. CDR3 DNA sequence: TGCGCCAGCAGCTTCGGGACTCTCAGCTCTGGAAACACCATATATTTT.

In this sample, this clonotype turned up many times. This chain joins TRBV12-3 or TRBV12-4 and TRBJ2-7, with D possibly being TRBD1 (6 bases). V lost 4 bases and J 5 bases, leaving 15 bases between the germline ends. The length of the CDR3 is 14 residues. For the CDR3, the DNA is TGTGCCAGCAGTTCTGGGGGACAACTTCACGAGCAGTACTTC. This codes for CASSSGGQLHEQYF.

This clonotype appeared a few times. The CDR3 DNA reads as TGTGCCAGCAGCTCCAACGGGATCCTCGGAAACACCATATATTTT. Translating gives CASSSNGILGNTIYF. The chain carries TRBV7-2 and TRBJ1-3; D gene unclear. The CDR3 totals 15 residues. In germline, CDR1 is SGHTA, CDR2 FQGNSA. V lost 4 bases, J lost 4 bases, and 14 bases lay in between.